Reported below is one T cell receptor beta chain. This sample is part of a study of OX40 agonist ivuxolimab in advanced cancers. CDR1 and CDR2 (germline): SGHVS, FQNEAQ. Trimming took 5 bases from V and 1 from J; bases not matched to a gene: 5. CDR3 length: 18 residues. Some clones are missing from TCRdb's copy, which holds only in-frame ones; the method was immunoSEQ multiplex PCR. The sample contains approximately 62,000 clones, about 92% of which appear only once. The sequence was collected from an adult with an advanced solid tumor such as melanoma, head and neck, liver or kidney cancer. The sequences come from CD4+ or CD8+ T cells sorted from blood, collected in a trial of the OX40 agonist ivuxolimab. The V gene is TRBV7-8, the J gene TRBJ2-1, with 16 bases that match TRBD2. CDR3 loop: CASSRGLAGGESYNEQFF. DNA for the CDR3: TGTGCCAGCAGCCGGGGACTAGCGGGAGGGGAGTCCTACAATGAGCAGTTCTTC.